Below, one T cell receptor (beta chain) is given with its context. The data derive from a study of blood T cell repertoires in COVID-19. Across the study: PBMCs, B-cell-depleted T cells, or T cells provided the cDNA or gDNA that made up the material.

This CDR3 spans 14 amino acids. Per germline, CDR1 LGHDT and CDR2 YNNKEL (reference sequence). V lost 4 bases and J lost 2, with 10 bases in between. Sequencing used immunoSEQ multiplex PCR; TCRdb keeps in-frame clones, though not all of them. The sample consists of a few hundred thousand clones, roughly 87% of them appearing once. The TCR was taken from a woman in her thirties who had recovered from COVID-19. The chain links TRBV3-1 (or the pseudogene TRBV3-2) to TRBJ2-3, with TRBD2 as a possible D gene (6 bases). Sequenced input: PBMCs or T cells enriched from blood (not recorded which). This CDR3 is CASSLGTVTDTQYF. The CDR3 coding sequence is TGTGCCAGCAGCCTTGGGACTGTCACAGATACGCAGTATTTT.